The present TCR beta chain was sequenced within a study of regulatory T cells in long-lasting Graves disease. The sample's time point: newly diagnosed GD, antithyroid drugs for less than 3 months. RNA from PBMCs was the source of the TCR library. A blood draw put around 9.1 milliliters of peripheral blood into EDTA tubes. The length of the CDR3 is 14 residues. Trimming took 1 base from V and 6 from J, leaving 12 bases between them. Germline CDR1 LGHDT, CDR2 YNNKEL (reference sequence). According to the study, TCR beta libraries were built with iRepertoire HTBI primers and CDR3-region Arm-PCR. TCRdb re-called the multiplex PCR reads with MiXCR, one entry per CDR3 protein. The repertoire includes roughly 530,000 distinct CDR3 sequences, about 16% of them detected once, and approximately 25% sits in the top ten. The data were also submitted as part of a second study, on T cells in Graves' hyperthyroidism and ophthalmopathy. That work states: Diagnoses rested on clinical symptoms, serum thyroxine and TRAb, thyroid ultrasound and orbital computed tomography. A set of HTBI primers served as the primers for a first-round RT-PCR of the TCR CDR3. Among clonotypes expanded in thyroid above 0.001, most were also found in blood.

The sample in question was peripheral blood mononuclear cells (PBMCs), obtained at new diagnosis, from a patient treated with antithyroid drugs. The chain carries TRBV3-1 and TRBJ1-2; a weak D match, TRBD1 (5 bases). This TCR was recovered from a woman aged 35-65 years with Graves disease. The CDR3 protein is CASSQVGQGNGYTF. The CDR3 nucleotides are TGTGCCAGCAGCCAAGTGGGCCAGGGCAATGGCTACACCTTC.